This T cell receptor beta chain was captured in a study of T-cell memory formation after mild COVID-19. The wider study: There were largely donor-specific TCR clusters. The study's findings and limits: Those CD4+ clones that contracted were mainly in CM and EM (CD8+ ones in EMRA).

This clonotype was seen repeatedly, ten times or more. The antigen is unknown. Trimming left V 5 bases short and J 0 bases short, with 4 bases between. This CDR3 contains 12 residues. CDR1 and CDR2 from the germline V gene are LGHNT and FRNRAP. Using its own MiXCR run on the 5' RACE reads, TCRdb lists one record per CDR3 protein. The table has approximately 150,000 distinct CDR3 sequences, around 5.8% seen once. The clonotype was recovered from an adult woman who had mild COVID-19 (a few samples of this study predate the infection). Cell type and time point are not known. Sequences were obtained from PBMCs or a T cell subset sorted from them (not recorded which). This chain links TRBV12-5 with TRBJ2-5; D call uncertain. CDR3 in amino acids: CASGQDQETQYF. For the CDR3, the DNA is TGTGCTAGTGGTCAAGACCAAGAGACCCAGTACTTC.